This T cell receptor beta chain came from a study of Graves' ophthalmopathy and Graves' hyperthyroidism. Germline lookup yields CDR1 LGHDT and CDR2 YNNKEL (reference sequence). The CDR3 is 15 amino acids. V lost 0 bases and J lost 2, with 7 bases in between. This clonotype came up many times. RNA transcripts yielded amplified TCR beta CDR3 regions. The authors performed first-round RT-PCR with HTBI primers and then a second-round multiplex PCR. Each CDR3 protein gets one entry after TCRdb re-called the multiplex PCR reads with MiXCR. Altogether hundreds of thousands of distinct CDR3 sequences are present, 22% being singletons, with the ten largest covering approximately 7%.

Sample: peripheral blood. This sequence was found in a young woman with stable Graves' hyperthyroidism. Some clones in this sample may be carry-over from other donors' samples. The chain has TRBV3-1 and TRBJ2-2; D is undetermined. CDR3 amino acids: CASSQERRNTGELFF. Here the CDR3 DNA reads TGTGCCAGCAGCCAAGAACGACGTAACACCGGGGAGCTGTTTTTT.